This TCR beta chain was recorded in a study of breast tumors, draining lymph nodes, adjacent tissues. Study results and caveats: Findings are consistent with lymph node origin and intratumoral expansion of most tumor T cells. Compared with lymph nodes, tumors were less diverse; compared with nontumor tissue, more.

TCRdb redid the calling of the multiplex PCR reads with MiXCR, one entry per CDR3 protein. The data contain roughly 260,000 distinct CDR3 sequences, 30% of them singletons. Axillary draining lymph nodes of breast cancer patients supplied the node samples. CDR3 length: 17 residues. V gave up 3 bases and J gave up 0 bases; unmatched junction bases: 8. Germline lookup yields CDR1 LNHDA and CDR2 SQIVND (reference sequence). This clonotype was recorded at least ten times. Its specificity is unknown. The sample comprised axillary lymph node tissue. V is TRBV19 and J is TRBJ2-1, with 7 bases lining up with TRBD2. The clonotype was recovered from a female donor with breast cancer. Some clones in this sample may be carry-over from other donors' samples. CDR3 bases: TGTGCCAGTAGTATCAAGCGGGATGGATTCTCCTACAATGAGCAGTTCTTC. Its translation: CASSIKRDGFSYNEQFF.